This T cell receptor beta chain derives from a study of T cells in narcolepsy. Study findings and constraints: Blood of same and different patients, but not healthy controls, reportedly held recurring autoreactive clonotypes. No autoreactive T cell clone sequences appeared in some memory CD4+ repertoires.

A note on this clone: The antigen remains undetermined.

Trimming stripped 0 bases from V and 0 bases from J, with 10 bases between. Germline values: CDR1 SGHTS, CDR2 YDEGEE. This CDR3 is built from 15 residues. Profiled with immunoSEQ multiplex PCR; TCRdb holds only in-frame clones, not every one. The sample has about 40,000 clones, roughly 88% seen once. The sample consisted of CD45RA- memory CD4+ T cells from PBMCs. The sequence was obtained from a human donor with narcolepsy. The chain links TRBV5-8 to TRBJ2-7, with D possibly being TRBD2 (5 bases). The CDR3 here is CASSLDFGDSYEQYF. CDR3 coding DNA: TGTGCCAGCAGCTTGGATTTCGGGGACTCCTACGAGCAGTACTTC.